A single sample gave rise to the 9 T cell receptor beta chains below, sequenced in a study of cytomegalovirus exposure and HLA in healthy donors. PCR involved 60 Vbeta and 13 Jbeta primers. Some clones are missing from TCRdb's copy, which holds only in-frame ones; the method was immunoSEQ multiplex PCR. The table has more than 150,000 clones, approximately 84% seen once; the top ten hold under 9%. What was sequenced was PBMCs. These receptors all come from a woman aged 40-49 years in good health and CMV-seropositive.

This chain joins TRBV30 and TRBJ1-3; tentatively, D is TRBD1 (6 bases). Germline V gene data show CDR1 as GTSNPN and CDR2 as SVGIG (reference sequence). The V and J ends lost 2 bases and 4 bases respectively, with 18 bases between them. This CDR3 spans 16 amino acids. Written as DNA, the CDR3 is TGTGCCTGGAGTCGCGGCGGGGGGCTCCTAGGAAACACCATATATTTT. It codes for CAWSRGGGLLGNTIYF.

The chain carries TRBV30 and TRBJ1-5, with D tentatively TRBD1 (5 bases). V lost 1 base, J lost 6 bases, and 10 bases lay in between. Germline CDR1 reads GTSNPN; CDR2 reads SVGIG (reference sequence). This CDR3 is built from 13 residues. The CDR3 region has the DNA TGTGCCTGGAGTGCCGGGGGGGGTCAGCCCCAGCATTTT. Translating gives CAWSAGGGQPQHF.

The chain carries TRBV5-1 and TRBJ1-4, with TRBD1 identical over 12 bases. The V gene end was trimmed by 1 base and the J gene end by 5 bases; junction bases not matched to a gene: 6. Germline-derived CDR1 and CDR2 are SGHRS and YFSETQ. The CDR3 has 17 residues. The CDR3 region has the DNA TGCGCCAGCAGCTTGTACGGGACAGGGGGCCTAAATGAAAAACTGTTTTTT. Translated, it gives CASSLYGTGGLNEKLFF.

J is TRBJ1-1 and V is TRBV7-2, with D possibly TRBD1 on 6 matching bases. Germline-derived CDR1 and CDR2 are SGHTA and FQGNSA. Trimming took 3 bases from V and 3 from J, leaving 11 bases between them. The CDR3 has 14 amino acids. CDR3 sequence reads: CASSFKGGDTEAFF. The CDR3 DNA reads as TGTGCCAGCAGCTTCAAGGGGGGGGACACTGAAGCTTTCTTT.

This clone was seen only once. J is TRBJ1-1 and V is TRBV12-5; TRBD1 is a possible D gene (5 bases). V lost 1 base and J 5 bases, leaving 17 bases between the germline ends. The CDR3 has 16 residues. The germline V gene has CDR1 LGHNT and CDR2 FRNRAP. In DNA, the CDR3 is TGTGCTAGTGGTTTGGGGCAACTAAGGGGTAGGACTGAAGCTTTCTTT. This gives the protein CASGLGQLRGRTEAFF.

This clone is a singleton in its sample. The chain links TRBV5-6 to TRBJ1-5, with 8 nucleotides matching TRBD1. The CDR3 is made up of 15 amino acids. Germline V gene lookup returns CDR1 SGHDT and CDR2 YYEEEE. V shed 4 bases and J 3 bases; nucleotides not matched to a gene: 6. The DNA of the CDR3 is TGTGCCAGCAGCCGGACAGGGAACCTCAATCAGCCCCAGCATTTT. This sequence encodes CASSRTGNLNQPQHF.

The V gene is TRBV14, the J gene TRBJ1-3, with D unclear. The CDR3 is 16 residues long. V dropped 1 base and J dropped 0 bases, with 10 bases sitting between them. CDR1 SGHDN and CDR2 FVKESK come from the germline V gene. CDR3 sequence reads: CASSQVPTPSGNTIYF. CDR3 bases: TGTGCCAGCAGCCAAGTGCCCACACCCTCTGGAAACACCATATATTTT.

This chain connects TRBV11-2 to TRBJ2-1; 14 nucleotides align to TRBD2. Losses at the gene ends were 4 bases for V and 10 bases for J; bases not matched to a gene: 3. CDR1 and CDR2 from the germline V gene are SGHAT and FQNNGV. This CDR3 is 14 amino acids long. This CDR3 reads CASSSGLAGVEQFF. Here the CDR3 DNA reads TGTGCCAGCAGCTCGGGACTAGCGGGGGTGGAGCAGTTCTTC.

This clone came up a few times. The CDR3 nucleotides read TGTGCCAGCAGCTTAGGATTCGGGGGGTCCACTGAAGCTTTCTTT. It translates to CASSLGFGGSTEAFF. The chain joins TRBV11-1 to TRBJ1-1; TRBD1 might be the D (5 bases). The CDR3 is 15 amino acids. The V and J ends lost 1 base and 4 bases respectively, with 13 bases between them. Germline CDR1 is SGHAT and CDR2 is FQDESV (reference sequence).